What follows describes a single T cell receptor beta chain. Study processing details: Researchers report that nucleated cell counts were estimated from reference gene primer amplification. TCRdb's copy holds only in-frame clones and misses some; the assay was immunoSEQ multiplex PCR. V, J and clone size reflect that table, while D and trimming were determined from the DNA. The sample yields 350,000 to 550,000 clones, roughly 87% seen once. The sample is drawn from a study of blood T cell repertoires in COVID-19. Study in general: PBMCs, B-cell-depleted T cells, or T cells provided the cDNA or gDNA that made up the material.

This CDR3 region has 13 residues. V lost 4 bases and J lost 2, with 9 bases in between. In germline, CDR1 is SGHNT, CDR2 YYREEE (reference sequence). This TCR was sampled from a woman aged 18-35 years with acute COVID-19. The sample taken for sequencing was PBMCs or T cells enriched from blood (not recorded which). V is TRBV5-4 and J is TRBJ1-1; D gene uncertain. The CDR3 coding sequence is TGTGCCAGCAGCCTAATGTCTAACACTGAAGCTTTCTTT. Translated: CASSLMSNTEAFF.